The next 4 T cell receptor beta chains were all read from a single sample in a study of PD-1 blockade in classical Hodgkin lymphoma. The patients all showed relapse after autologous stem cell transplantation, while their brentuximab vedotin exposure varied. Data came from immunoSEQ multiplex PCR; TCRdb stores just in-frame clones and leaves some out. This table holds some 30,000 clones, around 71% found once. The material sequenced was peripheral blood mononuclear cells (PBMCs), taken before the second cycle of nivolumab. The receptor source for this set is a human donor with classical Hodgkin lymphoma.

The DNA of the CDR3 is TGCGCCAGCAGCTCCTGGACAGGAATTGAGGAGCAGTACTTC. This gives the protein CASSSWTGIEEQYF. This chain joins TRBV5-1 and TRBJ2-7, with 7 bases matching TRBD1. Trimming took 3 bases from V and 7 from J; bases not matched to a gene: 10. Germline lookup yields CDR1 SGHRS and CDR2 YFSETQ. The CDR3 has 14 amino acids.

This clone is classed as medium-sized. The CDR3 loop reads CASSRTNTEAFF. CDR3 coding DNA: TGTGCCAGCAGCCGCACGAACACTGAAGCTTTCTTT. The chain couples TRBV7-9 to TRBJ1-1, with D uncertain. V was trimmed by 5 bases and J by 1 base, leaving 5 bases between them. The CDR3 is 12 residues long. Germline V gene lookup returns CDR1 SEHNR and CDR2 FQNEAQ (reference sequence).

This clone came up a few times. The chain couples TRBV19 to TRBJ2-1; D is unresolved. CDR3 length equals 12 residues. Germline CDR1 reads LNHDA; CDR2 reads SQIVND (reference sequence). Deletions cut 6 bases from V and 5 bases from J, with 8 bases between. The CDR3 loop reads CASRKKDNEQFF. The CDR3 nucleotides are TGTGCCAGTAGGAAAAAGGACAATGAGCAGTTCTTC.

This sequence joins TRBV10-1 and TRBJ1-1, with D possibly TRBD1 on 6 matching bases. The ends were cut back, 5 bases at V and 4 bases at J, with 11 bases in the middle. This CDR3 comprises 13 residues. Germline V gene lookup returns CDR1 WNHNN and CDR2 SYGVQD (reference sequence). The CDR3 DNA reads TGCGCCAGCAGTTCTACAGGGTTCACTGAAGCTTTCTTT. This codes for CASSSTGFTEAFF.